These 22 T cell receptor beta chains were sequenced from one sample in a study of response to subunit inactivated influenza vaccine. TCRdb re-called the RT-PCR reads with MiXCR, one entry per CDR3 protein. This sample carries 650,000 to 700,000 distinct CDR3 sequences, about a sixth of them seen once, and the ten largest clones take around 10%. Material: PBMCs from blood, obtained about 11 days after vaccination. These receptor sequences come from a middle-aged man who received an inactivated influenza vaccine.

This clonotype appeared many times. The V call is TRBV7-8, the J call TRBJ1-5, with TRBD1 identical over 10 bases. CDR3 size: 18 residues. The trim removed 2 bases at V and 2 bases at J, leaving 9 bases unmatched. The germline gives CDR1 SGHVS, CDR2 FQNEAQ. The CDR3 protein is CASSLRRRGQGGNQPQHF. In nucleotides, the CDR3 is TGTGCCAGCAGCTTACGGAGGAGAGGACAGGGGGGCAATCAGCCCCAGCATTTT. Using reference TRBV7-8 and TRBJ1-5 for the parts outside the CDR3, the full variable domain is GAGVSQSPRYKVAKRGQDVALRCDPISGHVSLFWYQQALGQGPEFLTYFQNEAQLDKSGLPSDRFFAERPEGSVSTLKIQRTQQEDSAVYLCASSLRRRGQGGNQPQHFGDGTRLSIL.

The V call is TRBV9, the J call TRBJ2-5, with D possibly being TRBD2 (6 bases). Deletions cut 0 bases from V and 5 bases from J, with 20 bases between. CDR1 and CDR2 (germline): SGDLS, YYNGEE. The CDR3 contains 17 residues. This CDR3 reads CASSVGRAGGVRETQYF. CDR3 bases: TGTGCCAGCAGCGTAGGCCGGGCGGGCGGGGTGAGGGAGACCCAGTACTTC.

This clonotype was found a few times. V and J are TRBV28 and TRBJ2-7, with D perhaps TRBD1 or TRBD2 (5 bases each). The CDR3 has 15 amino acids. The germline V gene encodes CDR1 MDHEN and CDR2 SYDVKM. V lost 4 bases and J lost 6, with 19 bases in between. This chain's CDR3 is CASSSTGLGRVEQYF. In DNA form, the CDR3 reads TGTGCCAGCAGTTCAACAGGACTTGGTCGGGTCGAGCAGTACTTC.

This clonotype was seen only a few times. V usage is TRBV4-3 and J usage is TRBJ2-1, with 10 bases matching TRBD1. Germline values: CDR1 LGHNA, CDR2 YSLEER. The CDR3 sequence is 16 residues long. With 2 bases clipped from V and 4 bases from J, the junction kept 5 bases outside the gene matches. The CDR3 spells CASSQIGQGGYNEQFF. The CDR3 coding sequence is TGCGCCAGCAGCCAAATTGGACAGGGGGGATACAATGAGCAGTTCTTC.

This chain uses TRBV5-5 with TRBJ2-7, with 7 bases matching TRBD2. The CDR3 runs to 14 residues. Germline trimming cut 4 bases from V and 2 bases from J; bases unmatched to any gene: 6. Germline CDR1 reads SGHKS; CDR2 reads YYEKEE (reference sequence). CDR3 residues: CASSLSGLTYEQYF. The CDR3, as DNA: TGTGCCAGCAGCCTCTCGGGACTAACCTACGAGCAGTACTTC.

This sequence joins TRBV10-3 and TRBJ2-7; either TRBD1 or TRBD2 may supply D (5 bases each). This CDR3 spans 10 amino acids. Germline V gene lookup returns CDR1 ENHRY and CDR2 SYGVKD. V gave up 10 bases and J gave up 6 bases, with 10 bases separating them. The CDR3 DNA reads as TGTGCCACCCGAGGGGTCGAGCAGTACTTC. Translation gives CATRGVEQYF.

This clonotype came up a few times. The gene calls are TRBV12-3 or TRBV12-4 and TRBJ1-2, with D possibly matching TRBD1 (5 bases). Trimming pared 6 bases from V and 4 bases from J, leaving 12 bases between. The CDR3 runs 13 residues. The CDR3 sequence: CASRPTGGYGYTF. The CDR3 DNA follows: TGTGCCAGCAGACCTACAGGAGGCTATGGCTACACCTTC.

The chain employs TRBV7-9 and TRBJ1-2, with 9 bases matching TRBD1. Germline V gene sequence: CDR1 SEHNR, CDR2 FQNEAQ (reference sequence). V was clipped by 5 bases and J by 0 bases; unmatched bases: 7. This CDR3 has 16 amino acids. CDR3 DNA: TGTGCCAGCAGCGCCGGGACAGGGCCTCCTAACTATGGCTACACCTTC. This codes for CASSAGTGPPNYGYTF.

The V call is TRBV7-2, the J call TRBJ2-2; D uncertain. V lost 4 bases and J 6 bases, leaving 15 bases between the germline ends. Germline loops: CDR1 SGHTA, CDR2 FQGNSA. This CDR3 has 15 residues. DNA for the CDR3: TGTGCCAGCAGCTCGAATCAGATTAGGGCCGGGGAGCTGTTTTTT. It yields the protein CASSSNQIRAGELFF.

The V gene is TRBV6-1, the J gene TRBJ2-7; tentative D call: TRBD2 (5 bases). Germline V lookup: CDR1 MNHNS, CDR2 SASEGT. This CDR3 spans 13 amino acids. V was pared by 2 bases and J by 5 bases, with 10 bases between. This chain's CDR3 is CASSELGSHEQYF. DNA for the CDR3: TGTGCCAGCAGTGAACTGGGGAGCCACGAGCAGTACTTC.

The gene calls are TRBV12-3 or TRBV12-4 and TRBJ2-7, with 10 positions matching TRBD2. There are 13 residues in the CDR3. With V trimmed by 1 base and J by 9 bases, 3 bases remained unmatched. For the CDR3, the DNA is TGTGCCAGCAGTTTAGGGACTAGCGGCGGGCAGTACTTC. It yields the protein CASSLGTSGGQYF.

The CDR3 bases are TGTGCCAGCAGTTCCTTCATCCAAGAGACCCAGTACTTC. Translation: CASSSFIQETQYF. V and J are TRBV6-2 or TRBV6-3 and TRBJ2-5, with D uncertain. CDR1 and CDR2 (germline): MNHEY, SVGEGT. Trimming pared 4 bases from V and 1 base from J, leaving 7 bases between. This CDR3 spans 13 amino acids.

This clonotype has just a few counts. This chain uses TRBV20-1 with TRBJ2-1, with 11 bases aligning to TRBD2. This CDR3 comprises 17 residues. CDR1 DFQATT and CDR2 SNEGSKA come from the germline V gene (reference sequence). V lost 0 bases, J lost 1 base, and 5 bases stayed unmatched. In DNA form, the CDR3 reads TGCAGTGCTAGAGATTCCCTAGCGGGAGGTTCCTACAATGAGCAGTTCTTC. Its protein product is CSARDSLAGGSYNEQFF.

This clonotype has only a few counts. V and J are TRBV28 and TRBJ2-7; 11 nucleotides align to TRBD2. This CDR3 is 14 amino acids long. J gave up 10 bases and V 3 bases, and 8 bases lay outside the gene matches. Germline values: CDR1 MDHEN, CDR2 SYDVKM. CDR3 DNA: TGTGCCAGCAGTTTTCTAGCGGGGGGCGGGGATCAGTACTTC. Amino acid sequence: CASSFLAGGGDQYF.

The rearrangement joins TRBV12-3 or TRBV12-4 to TRBJ1-3; tentatively, D is TRBD1 (5 bases). The V end lost 4 bases, the J end lost 2 bases, and 9 bases lay between the germline ends. The CDR3 has 14 amino acids. The CDR3 region is CASSSRVPGNTIYF. The CDR3 DNA reads as TGTGCCAGCAGTTCCAGGGTTCCTGGAAACACCATATATTTT.

This clonotype occurred a few times. The J gene is TRBJ2-1, the V gene TRBV5-1, with 8 bases that match TRBD1. Germline V gives CDR1 SGHRS, CDR2 YFSETQ. The ends lost 3 bases at V and 8 bases at J; junction bases unmatched: 7. The length of the CDR3 is 14 residues. As DNA, the CDR3 is TGCGCCAGCAGCTACGCGACACAGGGGGATGAGCAGTTCTTC. Protein: CASSYATQGDEQFF.

This clonotype was observed a few times. The chain recombines TRBV11-2 with TRBJ1-4; TRBD1 might be the D (5 bases). The V end was cut by 1 base, the J end by 2 bases, with 11 bases between. Germline V gene data show CDR1 as SGHAT and CDR2 as FQNNGV. The CDR3 runs 16 residues. The DNA of the CDR3 is TGTGCCAGCAGCTTAGTCCGCAGGGCTACTAATGAAAAACTGTTTTTT. It encodes CASSLVRRATNEKLFF.

This clonotype was recorded a few times. The J gene is TRBJ1-1, the V gene TRBV7-9, with D hard to call. The V gene's germline CDR1 is SEHNR and CDR2 FQNEAQ (reference sequence). The CDR3 length is 13 residues. V lost 5 bases and J lost 1, with 8 bases in between. The CDR3 bases are TGTGCCAGCAGCGCGCGGGAGAACACTGAAGCTTTCTTT. Its translation: CASSARENTEAFF. Full variable domain (missing parts from reference TRBV7-9 and TRBJ1-1): DTGVSQNPRHKITKRGQNVTFRCDPISEHNRLYWYRQTLGQGPEFLTYFQNEAQLEKSRLLSDRFSAERPKGSFSTLEIQRTEQGDSAMYLCASSARENTEAFFGQGTRLTVV.

This clonotype was observed a few times. This chain links TRBV12-3 or TRBV12-4 with TRBJ1-3; TRBD1 might be the D (6 bases). The CDR3 is 14 amino acids. Trimming shortened V by 2 bases and J by 3 bases, and 8 bases separated the two germline ends. The CDR3 DNA follows: TGTGCCAGCAGTTTATCGGGACATGGAAACACCATATATTTT. Translated: CASSLSGHGNTIYF.

This clonotype was seen a few times. The chain has TRBV20-1 and TRBJ2-4, with 10 bases lining up with TRBD1. V gave up 6 bases and J gave up 6 bases; unmatched junction bases: 8. From germline, CDR1 is DFQATT and CDR2 SNEGSKA (reference sequence). The CDR3 contains 14 residues. The CDR3 DNA reads TGCAGTGCAACACCGGGACAGGGGATAAACATTCAGTACTTC. Amino acid sequence: CSATPGQGINIQYF.

This clonotype was picked up a small number of times. The rearrangement joins TRBV6-5 to TRBJ1-1, with D tentatively TRBD1 (6 bases). The CDR3 runs to 14 residues. The V end lost 5 bases, the J end lost 4 bases, and 14 bases lay between the germline ends. Germline V CDR1 and CDR2: MNHEY, SVGAGI. CDR3 sequence reads: CASSLRGHVTEAFF. CDR3 sequence (DNA): TGTGCCAGCAGTCTACGGGGGCACGTCACTGAAGCTTTCTTT.

A few counts support this clonotype. The chain recombines TRBV27 with TRBJ2-7; TRBD2 might be the D (5 bases). This CDR3 is 15 amino acids long. CDR1 is MNHEY and CDR2 is SMNVEV in the germline V gene (reference sequence). V gave up 5 bases and J gave up 4 bases, with 18 bases separating them. CDR3 loop: CASSPLPGIAYEQYF. CDR3 bases: TGTGCCAGCAGTCCCCTCCCCGGGATCGCGTACGAGCAGTACTTC.